The 24 T cell receptor beta chains listed next were all sequenced from one sample in a study of human thymus T cells. Clones were read by immunoSEQ multiplex PCR, and TCRdb kept only the in-frame ones, dropping some. The sample includes 120,000 or so clones, just under 95% of them seen just once. Corrective cardiac operations yielded the resected thymus tissue. Material: thymus tissue. These receptors originate from a boy younger than two with a congenital heart defect but otherwise immunologically healthy.

The chain recombines TRBV5-1 with TRBJ1-2; 10 bases map to TRBD1. CDR3 size: 15 residues. With V trimmed by 7 bases and J by 4 bases, 10 bases remained unmatched. Per the germline V gene, CDR1 is SGHRS and CDR2 is YFSETQ. This chain's CDR3 is CASRPRWDRGYGYTF. DNA of the CDR3: TGCGCCAGCCGACCCCGGTGGGACAGGGGCTATGGCTACACCTTC.

The chain links TRBV5-5 to TRBJ1-5; D perhaps matches TRBD1 (5 bases). The CDR3 loop spans 16 amino acids. Trimming removed 0 bases at V and 1 base at J, with 11 bases between. CDR1 SGHKS and CDR2 YYEKEE come from the germline V gene (reference sequence). The CDR3 is CASSLVLRGSNQPQHF. In DNA, the CDR3 is TGTGCCAGCAGCTTGGTATTGAGGGGAAGCAATCAGCCCCAGCATTTT.

The chain combines TRBV6-4 with TRBJ1-6; TRBD1 agrees at 7 bases. The ends lost 6 bases at V and 7 bases at J; junction bases unmatched: 3. Germline CDR1 and CDR2: MRHNA and SNTAGT. The CDR3 is 13 amino acids. CDR3 amino acids: CASSTGANSPLHF. Written as DNA, the CDR3 is TGTGCCAGCAGCACAGGGGCCAATTCACCCCTCCACTTT.

This chain's CDR3 is CASSPEGGLNYGYTF. CDR3 DNA: TGTGCCAGTAGTCCCGAAGGGGGGCTAAACTATGGCTACACCTTC. The chain links TRBV19 to TRBJ1-2, with a tentative D call TRBD1 (6 bases). V was shortened by 5 bases and J by 2 bases, with 15 bases between the two germline ends. From germline, CDR1 is LNHDA and CDR2 SQIVND (reference sequence). The CDR3 is 15 amino acids.

J is TRBJ2-7 and V is TRBV27; 10 nucleotides line up with TRBD1. This CDR3 spans 16 amino acids. CDR1 and CDR2 from the germline V gene are MNHEY and SMNVEV (reference sequence). V was clipped by 4 bases and J by 6 bases; unmatched bases: 12. The CDR3 DNA reads as TGTGCCAGCAGTTCTAGCCCCGACCGGGACAGGGGCGAGCAGTACTTC. Translated: CASSSSPDRDRGEQYF.

The chain links TRBV2 to TRBJ1-2; TRBD1 aligns across 9 bases. Germline V gives CDR1 SNHLY, CDR2 FYNNEI. This CDR3 is 16 amino acids long. With V trimmed by 2 bases and J by 13 bases, 17 bases remained unmatched. CDR3 amino acids: CASSEPLTPTQGAVTF. The CDR3 DNA follows: TGTGCCAGCAGTGAACCCCTCACACCCACACAGGGGGCGGTCACCTTC.

The chain couples TRBV28 to TRBJ2-3; TRBD2 matches at 8 bases. Trimming cost V 2 bases and J 2 bases; bases outside gene matches: 15. CDR1 is MDHEN, CDR2 SYDVKM, per germline. The CDR3 is 19 amino acids. The CDR3 here is CASSLTGGPTTSFTDTQYF. In nucleotides, the CDR3 is TGTGCCAGCAGTTTAACGGGGGGGCCGACTACTAGCTTCACAGATACGCAGTATTTT.

This rearrangement joins TRBV18 to TRBJ2-7; D is uncertain. The V gene's germline CDR1 is KGHSH and CDR2 LQKENI. This CDR3 contains 13 residues. Trimming removed 6 bases from V and 0 bases from J, with 9 bases in between. The DNA of the CDR3 is TGTGCCAGCTCGCCCGGTAGCTCCTACGAGCAGTACTTC. Translating gives CASSPGSSYEQYF. The full variable domain, rest sourced from reference TRBV18 and TRBJ2-7, is NAGVMQNPRHLVRRRGQEARLRCSPMKGHSHVYWYRQLPEEGLKFMVYLQKENIIDESGMPKERFSAEFPKEGPSILRIQQVVRGDSAAYFCASSPGSSYEQYFGPGTRLTVT.

The chain employs TRBV5-1 and TRBJ1-1; weak D call: TRBD1 (5 bases). Trimming left V 4 bases short and J 0 bases short, with 19 bases between. This CDR3 is built from 17 residues. Germline-derived CDR1 and CDR2 are SGHRS and YFSETQ. The CDR3 nucleotides read TGCGCCAGCAGCGCAGGGCCCCTTTTACCCCTGAACACTGAAGCTTTCTTT. Encoded protein: CASSAGPLLPLNTEAFF.

DNA for the CDR3: TGTGCCAGCAGCTTAGGAGATCTGGATAGCGGGGGGTATCGGGATGAGCAGTTCTTC. The encoded protein is CASSLGDLDSGGYRDEQFF. The chain recombines TRBV7-8 with TRBJ2-1; 10 nucleotides agree with TRBD2. The germline V gene has CDR1 SGHVS and CDR2 FQNEAQ. Unmatched junction bases numbered 17, after V lost 1 base and J lost 8 bases. CDR3 size: 19 residues.

In nucleotides, the CDR3 is TGTGCCAGTAGTCTACAGCGGAAAAACACTGAAGCTTTCTTT. Translation: CASSLQRKNTEAFF. The J gene is TRBJ1-1, the V gene TRBV19; no definite D call. CDR1 LNHDA and CDR2 SQIVND come from the germline V gene (reference sequence). The length of the CDR3 is 14 residues. The V gene lost 5 bases and the J gene lost 2 bases, with 12 bases spanning the gap.

The gene calls are TRBV5-5 and TRBJ1-3, with D unclear. Germline CDR1 SGHKS, CDR2 YYEKEE (reference sequence). The CDR3 loop spans 14 amino acids. V was pared by 3 bases and J by 2 bases, with 9 bases between. The CDR3 loop is CASSWGGAGNTIYF. In DNA form, the CDR3 reads TGTGCCAGCAGCTGGGGAGGCGCTGGAAACACCATATATTTT.

The chain has TRBV5-4 and TRBJ2-5; D is ambiguous. This CDR3 has 15 residues. Germline V CDR1 and CDR2: SGHNT, YYREEE (reference sequence). Trimming shortened V by 4 bases and J by 2 bases, and 15 bases separated the two germline ends. The CDR3 reads CASSIKQRPQETQYF. The CDR3 DNA sequence: TGTGCCAGCAGCATAAAGCAGCGACCTCAAGAGACCCAGTACTTC.

J is TRBJ1-3 and V is TRBV19, with a tentative D call TRBD1 (6 bases). Per germline, CDR1 LNHDA and CDR2 SQIVND (reference sequence). Trimming left V 5 bases short and J 3 bases short, with 11 bases between. There are 14 residues in the CDR3. CDR3 in amino acids: CASSLSDSGNTIYF. For the CDR3, the DNA is TGTGCCAGTAGTCTGTCGGACAGTGGAAACACCATATATTTT.

The V call is TRBV27, the J call TRBJ1-5; TRBD1 agrees at 7 bases. CDR3 length: 16 amino acids. Germline-derived CDR1 and CDR2 are MNHEY and SMNVEV (reference sequence). Unmatched junction bases numbered 12, after V lost 6 bases and J lost 4 bases. The DNA of the CDR3 is TGTGCCAGCAGCTCTACCCCCGGGACAGAAAATCAGCCCCAGCATTTT. This gives the protein CASSSTPGTENQPQHF.

This sequence joins TRBV5-1 and TRBJ2-3; D not resolved. CDR1 is SGHRS and CDR2 is YFSETQ in the germline V gene. The CDR3 consists of 12 residues. V lost 5 bases, J lost 5 bases, and 9 bases lay in between. This CDR3 reads CASSSFGDTQYF. CDR3 DNA sequence: TGCGCCAGCAGTAGCTTTGGAGATACGCAGTATTTT.

V is TRBV5-1 and J is TRBJ2-4; 11 bases line up with TRBD1. Germline-derived CDR1 and CDR2 are SGHRS and YFSETQ. This CDR3 contains 14 residues. With 4 bases clipped from V and 8 bases from J, the junction kept 5 bases outside the gene matches. The CDR3 DNA reads as TGCGCCAGCAGCCAACCGGGACAGGGGGACATTCAGTACTTC. Translated: CASSQPGQGDIQYF.

J is TRBJ2-6 and V is TRBV4-2; D gene unclear. This CDR3 is built from 16 residues. CDR1 is LGHNA and CDR2 is YNFKEQ in the germline V gene. The germline V and J ends were trimmed by 3 bases and 2 bases, with 11 bases remaining between them. CDR3 in DNA: TGTGCCAGCAGCCACCCCTTAACCCCTGGGGCCAACGTCCTGACTTTC. Amino acid sequence: CASSHPLTPGANVLTF.

This clone was counted a single time. The genes are TRBV6-1 and TRBJ1-6, with 8 bases lining up with TRBD1. V was clipped by 6 bases and J by 7 bases; unmatched bases: 8. CDR1 and CDR2 (germline): MNHNS, SASEGT. The CDR3 contains 15 residues. In DNA, the CDR3 is TGTGCCAGCAGCGAATGGACAGGGAGAAATTCACCCCTCCACTTT. This encodes CASSEWTGRNSPLHF.

V usage is TRBV28 and J usage is TRBJ1-2, with a possible D match to TRBD1 (5 bases). Germline-derived CDR1 and CDR2 are MDHEN and SYDVKM. V shed 3 bases and J shed 4 bases, with 15 bases lying between them. The CDR3 extends over 15 amino acids. DNA of the CDR3: TGTGCCAGCAGTTTTAGGGGACGGAGATTCTATGGCTACACCTTC. It specifies CASSFRGRRFYGYTF.

The CDR3 DNA follows: TGTGCCAGCAGCCTAGGGGGTGAACGGGCTTTCTTT. Encoded protein: CASSLGGERAFF. The chain has TRBV14 and TRBJ1-1; the D gene is possibly TRBD1 (6 bases). This CDR3 has 12 amino acids. V lost 4 bases to trimming and J lost 11 bases, with 14 bases between them. CDR1 and CDR2 from the germline V gene are SGHDN and FVKESK.

The chain couples TRBV30 to TRBJ2-6, with 10 nucleotides matching TRBD1. The ends lost 1 base at V and 4 bases at J; junction bases unmatched: 7. This CDR3 has 17 residues. Per germline, CDR1 GTSNPN and CDR2 SVGIG (reference sequence). CDR3 nucleotides: TGTGCCTGGAGTGAGGGACAGGGGCTAGGAGGGGCCAACGTCCTGACTTTC. This translates into CAWSEGQGLGGANVLTF. The whole variable domain, filled in from reference TRBV30 and TRBJ2-6, reads SQTIHQWPATLVQPVGSPLSLECTVEGTSNPNLYWYRQAAGRGLQLLFYSVGIGQISSEVPQNLSASRPQDRQFILSSKKLLLSDSGFYLCAWSEGQGLGGANVLTFGAGSRLTVL.

The chain recombines TRBV6-4 with TRBJ1-1, with no clear D. CDR1 and CDR2 (germline): MRHNA, SNTAGT. Trimming pared 4 bases from V and 3 bases from J, leaving 9 bases between. This CDR3 has 13 amino acids. The CDR3 DNA is TGTGCCAGCAGTGCCCGGGTGGACACTGAAGCTTTCTTT. Its translation is CASSARVDTEAFF.

CDR3 coding DNA: TGTGCCAGCAGTGGGCCGAACGCTTACAATGAGCAGTTCTTC. Translating it yields CASSGPNAYNEQFF. The V gene is TRBV6-6, the J gene TRBJ2-1, with D unresolved. Germline V gives CDR1 MNHNY, CDR2 SVGAGI (reference sequence). V was pared by 5 bases and J by 4 bases, with 12 bases between. CDR3 length: 14 residues.